The count of the clone carrying this T cell receptor (beta chain) is one. The data stem from a study of blood T cell repertoires in COVID-19. The overall study: PBMCs, B-cell-depleted T cells, or T cells were the source of the cDNA or gDNA that made up the material.

The CDR3 has 15 amino acids. Per germline, CDR1 MNHEY and CDR2 SVGAGI. Trimming cost V 5 bases and J 8 bases; bases outside gene matches: 8. Participants, 18 to 89 years old, spanned more than 20 US areas. Per the study methods: Using reference gene primer amplification, nucleated cell counts were estimated. Sequencing was performed with immunoSEQ multiplex PCR; in TCRdb, only in-frame clones are kept and a portion is missing. V and J calls and clone size are those listed in that table; D and trimming were worked out from the DNA. The data show about 240,000 clones, about 87% seen once. The sample taken for sequencing was PBMCs or T cells enriched from blood (not recorded which). The TCR was taken from a woman in her 30s with acute COVID-19. This chain connects TRBV6-5 to TRBJ1-6; 8 nucleotides align to TRBD1. CDR3 sequence reads: CASSPQGVWDSPLHF. The CDR3 region has the DNA TGTGCCAGCAGTCCACAGGGGGTTTGGGATTCACCCCTCCACTTT.